The subject of this entry is one T cell receptor beta chain. V lost 4 bases, J lost 3 bases, and 16 bases stayed unmatched. The CDR3 spans 19 residues. Per germline, CDR1 SGHTS and CDR2 YDEGEE. The sample is drawn from a study of blood T cell repertoires in COVID-19. Assay used: immunoSEQ multiplex PCR; TCRdb lists only in-frame clones, some missing. Here the sample spans about 330,000 clones, around 89% being singletons. The sequenced sample consisted of peripheral blood. This clonotype was sampled from a woman aged 50 to 60 with active or convalescent COVID-19. The chain links TRBV5-8 to TRBJ2-2; 9 bases are shared with TRBD1. CDR3 residues: CASSRTTPRDREDTGELFF. In DNA, the CDR3 is TGTGCCAGCAGCCGGACTACCCCCCGGGACAGGGAGGACACCGGGGAGCTGTTTTTT.